This entry lists 12 T cell receptor beta chains sequenced from one sample in a study of CD8 T cells in Susac syndrome. The authors reverse transcribed roughly 0.5 to 1 ug RNA with random hexamers. A single record per CDR3 protein comes from TCRdb applying MiXCR to the immunoSEQ multiplex PCR reads. In the table there are about 150,000 distinct CDR3 sequences, roughly 94% of which are singletons. Specimen: CD8+ T cells from PBMCs. These receptors originate from a human donor with Susac syndrome.

This clonotype came up once. The chain employs TRBV12-3 or TRBV12-4 and TRBJ2-5; 7 bases map to TRBD1. The J call may be mistaken, given a closer DNA end match to TRBJ2-7. This CDR3 has 13 residues. Written as DNA, the CDR3 is TGTGCCAGCAGAGGACAGGATAACTACGAGCAGTACTTC. Residues: CASRGQDNYEQYF.

V is TRBV7-9 and J is TRBJ2-1; 8 nucleotides match TRBD2. The CDR3 is 17 amino acids. The trim removed 5 bases at V and 0 bases at J, leaving 9 bases unmatched. CDR1 SEHNR and CDR2 FQNEAQ come from the germline V gene (reference sequence). In nucleotides, the CDR3 is TGTGCCAGCAGCCACGGGGGTAGCGGGGTCTCCTACAATGAGCAGTTCTTC. Protein sequence: CASSHGGSGVSYNEQFF.

V usage is TRBV19 and J usage is TRBJ2-1; D gene unclear. V lost 4 bases and J 4 bases, leaving 14 bases between the germline ends. There are 15 residues in the CDR3. Per germline, CDR1 LNHDA and CDR2 SQIVND (reference sequence). This chain's CDR3 is CASSTLLTGYNEQFF. In DNA form, the CDR3 reads TGTGCCAGTAGTACCCTCCTGACCGGTTACAATGAGCAGTTCTTC.

The chain joins TRBV11-2 to TRBJ2-7; 10 nucleotides match TRBD2. This CDR3 region has 19 residues. Germline V lookup: CDR1 SGHAT, CDR2 FQNNGV. The J segment lost 1 base and the V segment lost 3 bases, leaving 15 bases of the junction unmatched. CDR3 sequence (DNA): TGTGCCAGCAGCTTTCCCGACGACGGACTAGCGGAGACTTCCTACGAGCAGTACTTC. Amino acids: CASSFPDDGLAETSYEQYF.

The DNA of the CDR3 is TGCGCCAGCAGCCAGAGTCCCCTCAGCGAGCAGTACTTC. Translation: CASSQSPLSEQYF. The rearrangement uses TRBV4-1 and TRBJ2-7; D gene ambiguous. Looked up from germline, CDR1 is MGHRA and CDR2 is YSYEKL. This CDR3 has 13 amino acids. Trimming cost V 3 bases and J 6 bases, with 12 bases left between them.

The chain uses TRBV3-1 and TRBJ2-1; D perhaps matches TRBD2 (5 bases). CDR3 length: 14 amino acids. CDR1 and CDR2 (germline): LGHDT, YNNKEL (reference sequence). V gave up 0 bases and J gave up 4 bases, with 7 bases separating them. The CDR3 spells CASSQDGEYNEQFF. DNA of the CDR3: TGTGCCAGCAGCCAAGATGGGGAGTACAATGAGCAGTTCTTC.

V is TRBV6-5 and J is TRBJ2-1; D uncertain. Germline V gene lookup returns CDR1 MNHEY and CDR2 SVGAGI. The CDR3 extends over 12 amino acids. The ends were cut back, 7 bases at V and 2 bases at J, with 6 bases in the middle. The chain's CDR3 is CASKWAYNEQFF. In DNA, the CDR3 is TGTGCCAGCAAATGGGCCTACAATGAGCAGTTCTTC.

The chain employs TRBV29-1 and TRBJ1-2; D is perhaps TRBD1 (5 bases). CDR3 size: 13 residues. With 2 bases removed from V and 4 bases from J, the gap between germline ends came to 11 bases. Germline V gene sequence: CDR1 SQVTM, CDR2 ANQGSEA. CDR3 nucleotides: TGCAGCGTTGAATCAGGGCTTACCTATGGCTACACCTTC. Encoded protein: CSVESGLTYGYTF.

The J gene is TRBJ2-7, the V gene TRBV28; 10 bases are a match to TRBD1. Germline V gives CDR1 MDHEN, CDR2 SYDVKM. Trimming cost V 6 bases and J 5 bases; bases outside gene matches: 7. The CDR3 is 14 residues long. CDR3 nucleotides: TGTGCCAGCAGAGACCGGGACAGGGGTGACGAGCAGTACTTC. Its translation: CASRDRDRGDEQYF.

J is TRBJ2-4 and V is TRBV20-1; 8 bases map to TRBD2. The CDR3 length is 13 residues. Germline-derived CDR1 and CDR2 are DFQATT and SNEGSKA (reference sequence). Unmatched junction bases numbered 4, after V lost 4 bases and J lost 5 bases. Written as DNA, the CDR3 is TGCAGTGCTACCGGAGCGGGGGAAAACATTCAGTACTTC. Protein: CSATGAGENIQYF.

V gene TRBV12-5 combines with J gene TRBJ2-7, with 9 bases lining up with TRBD2. Germline CDR1 is LGHNT and CDR2 is FRNRAP. This CDR3 comprises 13 residues. Trimming cost V 2 bases and J 6 bases; bases outside gene matches: 2. The CDR3 sequence: CASGLSGRIEQYF. CDR3 bases: TGTGCTAGTGGTTTGAGCGGGAGGATCGAGCAGTACTTC.

This chain joins TRBV14 and TRBJ1-1; D might be TRBD1 (6 bases). Germline CDR1 is SGHDN and CDR2 is FVKESK. The CDR3 has 12 amino acids. The V gene lost 4 bases and the J gene lost 7 bases, with 10 bases spanning the gap. Written as DNA, the CDR3 is TGTGCCAGCAGCCCGGGGGGCCGTGAAGCTTTCTTT. This translates into CASSPGGREAFF.